This T cell receptor (beta chain) was profiled in a study of neurological immune-mediated disorders. Study findings and constraints: It was HTLV-1-associated myelopathy that showed the most TCR clonal expansion, while multiple sclerosis showed the least, falling below healthy controls.

Remarks on this clonotype: The antigen is unknown. One base away lies a much larger clone, so this may be a sequencing read error.

5'RACE with 10-nucleotide random UMIs generated the cDNA. Over 200 million TCR-beta sequences from 15-18 subjects came from every sequencing run. TCRdb used MiXCR to reprocess the 5' RACE reads, holding one entry per CDR3 protein. The sample has approximately 82,000 distinct CDR3 sequences, roughly 14% seen once. Where libraries were unsorted, they were derived from 2 million PBMCs stored at -80 degrees C. Germline CDR1 reads KGHSH; CDR2 reads LQKENI. The CDR3 contains 13 residues. Sequencing was performed on PBMCs. The chain uses TRBV18 and TRBJ1-1; D unresolved. The clonotype originates from a woman aged 50 to 60 in good health. Written as DNA, the CDR3 is TGTGCCAGCACACCTCCATCATGGTCTGAAGCTTTCTTT. Amino acids: CASTPPSWSEAFF.